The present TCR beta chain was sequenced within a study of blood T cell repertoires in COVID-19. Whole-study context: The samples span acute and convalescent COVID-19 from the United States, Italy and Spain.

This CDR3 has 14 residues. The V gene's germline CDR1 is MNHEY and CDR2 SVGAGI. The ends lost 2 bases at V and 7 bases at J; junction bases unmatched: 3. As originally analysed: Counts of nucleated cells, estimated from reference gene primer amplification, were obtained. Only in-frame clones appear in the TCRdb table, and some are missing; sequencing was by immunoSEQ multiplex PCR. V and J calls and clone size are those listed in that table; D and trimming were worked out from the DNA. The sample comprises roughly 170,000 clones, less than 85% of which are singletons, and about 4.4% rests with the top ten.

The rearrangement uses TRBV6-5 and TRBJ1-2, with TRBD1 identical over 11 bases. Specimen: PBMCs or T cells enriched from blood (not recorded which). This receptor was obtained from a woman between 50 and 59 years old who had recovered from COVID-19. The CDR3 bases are TGTGCCAGCAGTTACGTCGGGACAGGGGGTGGCTACACCTTC. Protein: CASSYVGTGGGYTF.